These T cell receptor beta chains were read from a single sample in a study of graft-versus-host responses after intestinal transplantation. These receptors' targets are unknown. The data were produced by immunoSEQ multiplex PCR, yet TCRdb's version contains in-frame clones alone and is incomplete. Among more than 65,000 clones listed, 92% were seen once. The material sequenced was unstimulated CD8+ T cells sorted from spleen or lymph node cells, taken before transplant. The receptors here all came from a human donor who was the organ donor for an intestinal transplant. The CDR3 runs from the conserved cysteine through the conserved F or W. The D gene is left open where the match is weak. The listing skips clone size in some rows; elsewhere it reads once, few, many or a size class.

TRBJ2-5,TRBD2,TRBV5-4,-,CATAELAGGLETQYF,TGTGCCACCGCCGAACTAGCGGGGGGGCTAGAGACCCAGTACTTC
TRBJ1-1,-,TRBV9,-,CASSDLGSTEAFF,TGTGCCAGCAGCGATTTGGGGAGCACTGAAGCTTTCTTT
TRBJ1-5,TRBD1,TRBV28,-,CASSFWGQANQPQHF,TGTGCCAGCAGTTTCTGGGGACAGGCCAATCAGCCCCAGCATTTT
TRBJ1-5,-,TRBV19,-,CASSMEGVGQPQHF,TGTGCCAGTAGTATGGAAGGGGTAGGACAGCCCCAGCATTTT
TRBJ2-5,TRBD1,TRBV27,-,CASSSLSDRVGETQYF,TGTGCCAGCAGTTCTCTCTCGGACAGGGTGGGGGAGACCCAGTACTTC
TRBJ1-1,-,TRBV16,-,CASSRNGMNTEAFF,TGTGCCAGCAGCCGCAACGGTATGAACACTGAAGCTTTCTTT
TRBJ1-1,-,TRBV9,-,CASSATTDYTGLMNTEAFF,TGTGCCAGCAGCGCCACCACCGACTATACAGGGCTCATGAACACTGAAGCTTTCTTT
TRBJ1-1,-,TRBV4-1,-,CASSLETAPEAFF,TGCGCCAGCAGCCTTGAGACAGCACCTGAAGCTTTCTTT
TRBJ1-6,-,TRBV6-1,-,CASSELPVTYNSPLHF,TGTGCCAGCAGTGAACTTCCGGTGACCTATAATTCACCCCTCCACTTT
TRBJ2-5,-,TRBV4-3,-,CASSQDRGEGETQYF,TGCGCCAGCAGCCAAGATCGAGGTGAGGGAGAGACCCAGTACTTC
TRBJ2-5,TRBD1,TRBV6-5,-,CASSQQGERETQYF,TGTGCCAGCAGCCAACAGGGGGAACGAGAGACCCAGTACTTC
TRBJ1-2,TRBD1,TRBV2,-,CASASGQSYGYTF,TGTGCCAGCGCGTCGGGACAGAGCTATGGCTACACCTTC
TRBJ1-1,-,TRBV9,-,CASSASGGNTEAFF,TGTGCCAGCAGCGCCTCCGGGGGGAACACTGAAGCTTTCTTT
TRBJ1-1,TRBD1,TRBV9,once,CASSVAPRGQVGTEAFF,TGTGCCAGCAGCGTAGCTCCCAGGGGGCAGGTTGGCACTGAAGCTTTCTTT
TRBJ2-5,-,TRBV9,-,CASSARSGRGETQYF,TGTGCCAGCAGCGCGCGTAGCGGACGTGGAGAGACCCAGTACTTC
TRBJ1-5,TRBD1,TRBV2,-,CASSAEGQGFQPQHF,TGTGCCAGCAGCGCCGAGGGACAGGGGTTTCAGCCCCAGCATTTT
TRBJ1-2,TRBD1,TRBV30,-,CAWSIKGTGTGPNYGYTF,TGTGCCTGGAGCATAAAGGGGACCGGGACAGGGCCGAACTATGGCTACACCTTC
TRBJ1-2,-,TRBV27,-,CASSTRTLSGYTF,TGTGCCAGCAGTACTCGAACGCTGTCGGGCTACACCTTC
TRBJ1-1,-,TRBV28,-,CASSSYRDTEAFF,TGTGCCAGCAGTTCCTACAGGGACACTGAAGCTTTCTTT
TRBJ2-7,TRBD1,TRBV9,-,CASSLTGTASSYEQYF,TGTGCCAGCAGCCTCACCGGGACAGCAAGCTCCTACGAGCAGTACTTC
TRBJ1-5,-,TRBV6-5,-,CASSYSLSGEQPQHF,TGTGCCAGCAGTTACTCGTTGTCAGGGGAACAGCCCCAGCATTTT
TRBJ2-2,-,TRBV19,-,CASTPLFVGGELFF,TGTGCCAGTACTCCACTTTTTGTCGGCGGGGAGCTGTTTTTT
TRBJ1-2,TRBD1,TRBV9,-,CASRTGRGYTF,TGTGCCAGCAGGACAGGGAGAGGCTACACCTTC
TRBJ2-1,-,TRBV29-1,-,CSVDGSGPNEQFF,TGCAGCGTTGATGGTAGTGGGCCCAATGAGCAGTTCTTC
TRBJ1-4,TRBD1,TRBV6-5,-,CASSYARGFSEKLFF,TGTGCCAGCAGTTACGCCAGGGGGTTCAGTGAAAAACTGTTTTTT
TRBJ2-2,-,TRBV4-1,-,CASSAVRETGELFF,TGCGCCAGTAGCGCCGTCAGGGAAACCGGGGAGCTGTTTTTT
TRBJ2-3,-,TRBV5-1,-,CASSAPGDTQYF,TGCGCCAGCAGCGCCCCAGGGGATACGCAGTATTTT
TRBJ1-2,TRBD1,TRBV19,-,CASSMRTGHGYTF,TGTGCCAGTAGTATGAGGACAGGGCACGGCTACACCTTC
TRBJ2-7,TRBD2,TRBV11-2,-,CASEPGLASYEQYF,TGTGCCAGCGAACCGGGACTAGCGTCCTACGAGCAGTACTTC
TRBJ1-1,-,TRBV28,-,CASTSGGAWGNTEAFF,TGTGCCAGCACCTCCGGCGGGGCCTGGGGGAACACTGAAGCTTTCTTT
TRBJ1-3,-,TRBV5-6,few,CASSLVVARGRNTIYF,TGTGCCAGCAGCTTGGTAGTAGCCAGGGGAAGAAACACCATATATTTT
TRBJ1-5,-,TRBV4-2,-,CASSQTGGQPQHF,TGTGCCAGCAGCCAGACCGGGGGTCAGCCCCAGCATTTT
TRBJ1-2,TRBD1,TRBV9,-,CASSVGTGAESYGYTF,TGTGCCAGCAGCGTAGGGACAGGGGCGGAGAGTTATGGCTACACCTTC
TRBJ2-7,TRBD2,TRBV11-2,-,CASSSSEAAGGPYEQYF,TGTGCCAGCAGCTCATCCGAGGCAGCGGGGGGGCCCTACGAGCAGTACTTC
TRBJ1-1,-,TRBV5-6,-,CASQGPGDGEAFF,TGTGCCTCCCAGGGACCGGGGGACGGTGAAGCTTTCTTT
TRBJ1-1,-,TRBV4-1,-,CASSQARGGLNTEAFF,TGCGCCAGCAGCCAGGCAAGAGGGGGATTGAACACTGAAGCTTTCTTT
TRBJ1-2,TRBD1,TRBV2,-,CASPGQVYGYTF,TGTGCCAGTCCGGGACAGGTCTATGGCTACACCTTC
TRBJ2-7,-,TRBV7-6,once,CASSLSGYYEQYF,TGTGCCAGCAGCTTATCGGGTTACTACGAGCAGTACTTC
TRBJ2-5,TRBD2,TRBV7-8,-,CASSLSSGGAGETQYF,TGTGCCAGCAGCTTATCTAGCGGGGGGGCGGGGGAGACCCAGTACTTC
TRBJ2-7,TRBD1,TRBV7-8,-,CASSAGTGGSYEQYF,TGTGCCAGCAGCGCTGGGACAGGGGGCTCCTACGAGCAGTACTTC
TRBJ1-5,TRBD1,TRBV2,-,CASSDIDRGLNQPQHF,TGTGCCAGCAGTGATATCGACAGGGGACTCAATCAGCCCCAGCATTTT
TRBJ1-2,-,TRBV6-1,-,CASSDTGYGYTF,TGTGCCAGCAGTGACACAGGCTATGGCTACACCTTC
TRBJ1-5,-,TRBV19,-,CATRWSSVNSNQPQHF,TGTGCCACCCGCTGGTCGTCAGTGAATAGCAATCAGCCCCAGCATTTT
TRBJ2-7,-,TRBV14,once,CASSQFQGGTYEQYF,TGTGCCAGCAGCCAATTTCAGGGGGGTACCTACGAGCAGTACTTC
TRBJ1-2,-,TRBV7-3,-,CASSLPSGDGYTF,TGTGCCAGCAGCTTACCCTCAGGGGATGGCTACACCTTC
TRBJ2-2,-,TRBV4-3,-,CASSQPGSLTGELFF,TGCGCCAGCAGCCAACCGGGATCCCTCACCGGGGAGCTGTTTTTT
TRBJ1-5,-,TRBV7-2,-,CASSSIGVNNQPQHF,TGTGCCAGCAGCTCGATAGGGGTAAACAATCAGCCCCAGCATTTT
TRBJ2-7,-,TRBV7-3,once,CASSLSDGSYEQYF,TGTGCCAGCAGCTTGAGTGACGGGTCCTACGAGCAGTACTTC
TRBJ2-7,-,TRBV5-6,-,CASNSNRALYEQYF,TGTGCCAGCAACTCCAACAGGGCCCTCTACGAGCAGTACTTC
TRBJ2-7,TRBD1,TRBV5-6,-,CASSFGQVPYEQYF,TGTGCCAGCAGCTTCGGACAGGTTCCCTACGAGCAGTACTTC